This note documents a single T cell receptor beta chain sequence. Antigen unknown. The sample belongs to a study of OX40 agonist ivuxolimab in advanced cancers. About the study: Patient treatment consisted of intravenous ivuxolimab administration every 2 weeks at 0.01 to 10 mg/kg. Study-level points and caveats: CD8+ T cells averaged more expanded clones than CD4+. Within 6 weeks, CD4+ and CD8+ blood T cells expanded clonally at 0.1 to 3.0 mg/kg.

With baseline, cycle 4 day 1, and cycle 7 day 1 as timepoints, blood was sampled. Generated by immunoSEQ multiplex PCR, the TCRdb table keeps only in-frame clones and is missing some. The sample yields tens of thousands of clones, about 80% seen once. This CDR3 contains 13 residues. Trimming removed 8 bases at V and 5 bases at J, with 13 bases between. Germline CDR1 MNHEY, CDR2 SMNVEV (reference sequence). Material: CD4+ or CD8+ T cells sorted from blood, obtained in a trial of the OX40 agonist ivuxolimab. The chain uses TRBV27 and TRBJ2-1; perhaps TRBD2 as D (5 bases). The source is an adult with an advanced solid tumor such as melanoma, head and neck, liver or kidney cancer. CDR3 residues: CASQRVSDNEQFF. CDR3 nucleotides: TGTGCCAGCCAGAGGGTCTCTGACAATGAGCAGTTCTTC.